This is a list of T cell receptor beta chains from one sample in a study of human T cells and chemical hapten exposure. TCRdb analysed the RACE reads with MiXCR anew, one entry per CDR3 protein. The sample has about 82,000 distinct CDR3 sequences; approximately 7% are singletons. The sequences come from whole blood, collected in connection with sensitization to the hapten diphenylcyclopropenone (DPC). These receptors all stem from a woman aged 30 to 39 with alopecia areata. Some clones in this sample may be carry-over from other donors' samples. Both conserved end residues are part of each CDR3. The D gene is left open where the match is weak. The size entry is marked missing in some rows and otherwise reads once, few, many or a size class.

V gene	D gene	clone size	J gene	CDR3 protein	CDR3 DNA
TRBV6-1	TRBD1	few	TRBJ2-1	CASSLRTGRNEQFF	TGTGCCAGCAGTCTGCGGACAGGGCGAAATGAGCAGTTCTTC
TRBV21-1	.	.	TRBJ1-5	CASSKGPGQGRNQPQHF	TGTGCCAGCAGCAAAGGTCCGGGACAGGGGAGGAATCAGCCCCAGCATTTT
TRBV27	.	many	TRBJ2-7	CASGRGHNEQYF	TGTGCCAGCGGAAGGGGTCATAACGAGCAGTACTTC
TRBV7-2	.	many	TRBJ2-3	CATNTGAGLGATDTQYF	TGTGCCACAAATACGGGGGCGGGGTTGGGGGCCACAGATACGCAGTATTTT
TRBV24-1	.	few	TRBJ1-4	CATSDFLGPTNEKLFF	TGTGCCACCAGTGATTTTCTGGGTCCAACTAATGAAAAACTGTTTTTT
TRBV19	TRBD1	few	TRBJ2-2	CASNAQGGLTGELFF	TGTGCCAGCAATGCACAGGGGGGTTTAACCGGGGAGCTGTTTTTT
TRBV11-2	.	many	TRBJ1-1	CASSLRRTSNTEAFF	TGTGCCAGCAGCTTACGACGGACTTCGAACACTGAAGCTTTCTTT
TRBV11-3	TRBD1	few	TRBJ2-3	CASSSRGGAPERADTQYF	TGTGCCAGCAGCTCGAGAGGGGGCGCCCCTGAAAGGGCAGATACGCAGTATTTT
TRBV20-1	TRBD2	.	TRBJ2-3	CSARRSSGGAGNTQYF	TGCAGTGCCCGGAGGAGTAGCGGGGGGGCAGGGAATACGCAGTATTTT
TRBV20-1	.	many	TRBJ1-1	CSALSTGYLGTEAFF	TGCAGTGCCTTATCTACAGGGTACCTTGGCACTGAAGCTTTCTTT
TRBV2	.	many	TRBJ2-2	CASGSLPNTGELFF	TGTGCCAGCGGGAGCCTCCCGAACACCGGGGAGCTGTTTTTT
TRBV6-5	TRBD2	many	TRBJ2-1	CASSYGGGGTSYNEQFF	TGTGCCAGCAGTTACGGGGGCGGGGGGACCTCCTACAATGAGCAGTTCTTC
TRBV30	.	.	TRBJ2-7	CAWSVAYEQYF	TGTGCCTGGAGTGTCGCCTACGAGCAGTACTTC
TRBV7-2	.	.	TRBJ1-2	CASSLAFQGDGYTF	TGTGCCAGCAGCTTAGCCTTCCAGGGAGATGGCTACACCTTC
TRBV3-1	.	.	TRBJ2-3	CASTKRVPAGGTDTQYF	TGTGCCAGCACCAAGCGGGTCCCGGCGGGTGGCACAGATACGCAGTATTTT
TRBV14	.	few	TRBJ1-2	CASSQGPGDYGYTF	TGTGCCAGCAGCCAAGGGCCAGGGGACTATGGCTACACCTTC
TRBV6-2/TRBV6-3	.	.	TRBJ2-1	CASTRDTYYNEQFF	TGTGCCAGCACCCGGGACACATACTACAATGAGCAGTTCTTC
TRBV20-1	.	.	TRBJ1-1	CSASDRPNTEAFF	TGCAGTGCTAGTGACAGGCCAAACACTGAAGCTTTCTTT